This TCR beta chain emerged from a study of control samples from healthy donors and cancer patients. Germline-derived CDR1 and CDR2 are SEHNR and FQNEAQ (reference sequence). This CDR3 contains 11 residues. Trimming removed 5 bases from V and 3 bases from J, with 2 bases in between. Data came from immunoSEQ multiplex PCR; TCRdb stores just in-frame clones and leaves some out. The specimen's table records fewer than 200,000 clones. The receptor was isolated from a woman aged 30 to 39 in good health. Sequenced input: blood. This chain joins TRBV7-9 and TRBJ2-1; D unresolved. The CDR3 region is CASSDYNEQFF. CDR3 nucleotide sequence: TGTGCCAGCAGCGACTACAATGAGCAGTTCTTC.